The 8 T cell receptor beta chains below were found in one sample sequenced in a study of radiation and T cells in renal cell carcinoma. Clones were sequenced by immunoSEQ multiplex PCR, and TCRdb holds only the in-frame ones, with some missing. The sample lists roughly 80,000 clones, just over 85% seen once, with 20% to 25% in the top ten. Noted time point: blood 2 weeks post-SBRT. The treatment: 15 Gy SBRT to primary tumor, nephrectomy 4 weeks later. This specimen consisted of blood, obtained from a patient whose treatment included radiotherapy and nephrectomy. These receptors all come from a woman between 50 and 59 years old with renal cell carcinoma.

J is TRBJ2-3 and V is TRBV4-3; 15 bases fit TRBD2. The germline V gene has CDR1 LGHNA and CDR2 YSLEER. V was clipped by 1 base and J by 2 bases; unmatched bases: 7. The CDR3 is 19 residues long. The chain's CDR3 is CASSQAGTSGGPFTDTQYF. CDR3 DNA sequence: TGCGCCAGCAGCCAAGCCGGGACTAGCGGGGGGCCCTTCACAGATACGCAGTATTTT.

CDR3 sequence: CASSLDRVEKLFF. The CDR3 coding sequence is TGTGCCAGCAGCTTGGACAGGGTCGAAAAACTGTTTTTT. The V gene is TRBV7-8, the J gene TRBJ1-4; TRBD1 matches 8 bases. CDR3 size: 13 residues. Unmatched junction bases numbered 2, after V lost 3 bases and J lost 8 bases. Germline V gives CDR1 SGHVS, CDR2 FQNEAQ.

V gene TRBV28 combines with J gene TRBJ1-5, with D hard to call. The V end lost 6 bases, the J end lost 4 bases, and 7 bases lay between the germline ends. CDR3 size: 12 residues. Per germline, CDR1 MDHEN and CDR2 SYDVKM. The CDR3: CASRTANQPQHF. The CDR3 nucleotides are TGTGCCAGCAGGACCGCAAATCAGCCCCAGCATTTT.

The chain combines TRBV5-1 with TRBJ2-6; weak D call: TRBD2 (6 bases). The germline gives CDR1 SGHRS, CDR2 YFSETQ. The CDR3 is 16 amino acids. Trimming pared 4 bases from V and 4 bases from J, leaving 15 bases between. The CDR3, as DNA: TGCGCCAGCAGCAAGGGACTCCCAGACGGGGCCAACGTCCTGACTTTC. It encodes CASSKGLPDGANVLTF.

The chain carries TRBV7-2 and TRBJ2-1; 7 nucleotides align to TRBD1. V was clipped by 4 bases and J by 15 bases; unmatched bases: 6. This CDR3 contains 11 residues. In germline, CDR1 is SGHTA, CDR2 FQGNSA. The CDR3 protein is CASSWDSNLFF. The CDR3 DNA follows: TGTGCCAGCAGCTGGGACAGCAATCTGTTCTTC.

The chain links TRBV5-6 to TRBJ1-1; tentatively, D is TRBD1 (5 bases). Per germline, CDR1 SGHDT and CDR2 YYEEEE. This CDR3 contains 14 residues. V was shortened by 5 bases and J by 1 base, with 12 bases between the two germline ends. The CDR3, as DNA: TGTGCCAGCAGTGGACAAGGAAAGAACACTGAAGCTTTCTTT. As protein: CASSGQGKNTEAFF.

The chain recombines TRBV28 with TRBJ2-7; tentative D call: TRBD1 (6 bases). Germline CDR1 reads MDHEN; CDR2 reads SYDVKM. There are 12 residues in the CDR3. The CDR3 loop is CGTAGESYEQYF. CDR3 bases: TGTGGGACGGCAGGGGAATCCTACGAGCAGTACTTC.

CDR3: CASSNPRGTSGSGETQYF. CDR3 coding DNA: TGTGCCAGTAGTAATCCGAGGGGCACTAGCGGGAGTGGTGAGACCCAGTACTTC. J is TRBJ2-5 and V is TRBV19; the match to TRBD2 covers 11 bases. CDR1 LNHDA and CDR2 SQIVND come from the germline V gene (reference sequence). The CDR3 contains 18 residues. After removal of 4 bases from V and 5 bases from J, the junction contained 15 bases not matched to a gene.